The present entry profiles one T cell receptor (beta chain) with its context. This entry belongs to a study of T-cell memory formation after mild COVID-19. Constant-segment primers served in 5'RACE that generated TCR alpha and TCR beta cDNA libraries bearing sample barcodes and UMIs. TCRdb called the 5' RACE reads again in MiXCR, with one record for every CDR3 protein. This table has 360,000 or so distinct CDR3 sequences, around 28% appearing once. The CDR3 spans 14 residues. Specimen: PBMCs or a T cell subset sorted from them (not recorded which). This TCR derives from an adult woman who had mild COVID-19 (a few samples of this study predate the infection). Cell type and time point are not known. This chain links TRBV21-1 with TRBJ2-7; TRBD1, the D gene given by the table, was not confirmed from the DNA. TRBV21-1 is a documented pseudogene. CDR3 DNA: TGTGCCAGCAGCAAAGATCAGGGGCTGTACGAGCAGTACTTC. It encodes CASSKDQGLYEQYF.